This TCR beta chain was found in a study of spatial heterogeneity in lung cancer. Background on the study: Beta-chain sequences consistently outnumbered alpha-chain sequences in detection.

The junction had 5 bases not matched to a gene; V was cut back by 4 bases and J by 1 base. The CDR3 consists of 15 residues. The V gene's germline CDR1 is LGHNA and CDR2 YSLEER. This clonotype came up many times. In TCRdb, the 5' RACE reads were re-called with MiXCR into one record per CDR3 protein. Among nearly 50,000 distinct CDR3 sequences listed, roughly 7.2% were seen once. Time point defined: sample taken at primary tumor resection. In each case, whole RNA from tumor, nontumor lung or frozen PBMC was sequenced unsorted. The sample in question was PBMCs, obtained at surgery. This chain connects TRBV4-3 to TRBJ2-5, with TRBD1 matching 8 bases. This TCR derives from a female donor with early-stage non-small cell lung cancer. Written as DNA, the CDR3 is TGCGCCAGCAGCCCCACAGGACAGGGCCAAGAGACCCAGTACTTC. Its protein product is CASSPTGQGQETQYF.